The 5 T cell receptor beta chains given below trace back to one sample, sequenced in a study of vaccination and CD4 T cells after COVID-19 (dated by TCRdb to the early 2020s). Receptors were amplified or captured by PCR. The reads were generated on an Illumina iSeq 100. DNA from cultured CD4+ T cells was subjected to TCR sequencing with the Oncomine TCR Beta short-read assay at the Johns Hopkins FTIC core. TCRdb reran the public reads through fastp at Q25 and MiXCR, keeping productive beta chains. Rows matching on CDR3 protein sequence are summarized as one entry with the most common DNA and genes. The sample contains fewer than 2,500 distinct CDR3 sequences, around 18% of them found a single time. Around 21% of the sample comes from the top ten. No antigens are known for them. In the paper's terms, the treatment or condition label means: roughly 11-day PBMC culture with coronavirus spike peptide pools or control peptides (ViraFEST assay). CD4+ T cells from unexposed donors were collected before the COVID-19 pandemic (2011-2018).

The sample consisted of CD4+ T cells from blood, cultured in vitro. The receptors derive from a human donor in good health.

This clonotype was detected a few times. In DNA form, the CDR3 reads TGTGCCACCCGACTAGCGGGGAACAATGAGCAGTTCTTC. This codes for CATRLAGNNEQFF. This chain uses TRBV2 with TRBJ2-1; TRBD2 matches 11 bases. The germline gives CDR1 SNHLY, CDR2 FYNNEI. V dropped 10 bases and J dropped 5; count of bases not matched to a gene: 4. CDR3 length: 13 amino acids.

This clonotype qualifies as medium-sized. V and J are TRBV20-1 and TRBJ1-2; perhaps TRBD1 as D (6 bases). Germline CDR1 and CDR2: DFQATT and SNEGSKA (reference sequence). V lost 0 bases and J lost 8, with 13 bases in between. This CDR3 has 13 amino acids. The CDR3 region is CSARDFTGQGYTF. The CDR3 nucleotides read TGCAGTGCTAGAGATTTTACAGGGCAGGGCTACACCTTC.

Regarding this clonotype: A much larger clone differs by one base, so this may be a read error. V is TRBV6-1 and J is TRBJ1-5; D is unresolved. The germline CDR1 and CDR2 sequences are MNHNS and SASEGT. The CDR3 spans 12 residues. CDR3 amino acids: CANSGRDQPQHF. CDR3 sequence (DNA): TGTGCCAACAGTGGACGGGATCAGCCCCAGCATTTT.

The rearrangement links TRBV7-2 to TRBJ1-1; D is perhaps TRBD1 (5 bases). This CDR3 comprises 15 residues. V lost 4 bases and J 4 bases, leaving 16 bases between the germline ends. Germline loops: CDR1 SGHTA, CDR2 FQGNSA. CDR3 DNA: TGTGCCAGCAGCTATATGGGGGTCACTTCCACTGAAGCTTTCTTT. It translates to CASSYMGVTSTEAFF.

This clonotype occurred a few times. The V call is TRBV5-4, the J call TRBJ2-5, with TRBD2 matching over 12 bases. Germline lookup yields CDR1 SGHNT and CDR2 YYREEE (reference sequence). Trimming removed 5 bases from V and 6 bases from J; junction bases left unmatched: 8. The CDR3 covers 15 residues. The DNA for the CDR3 is TGTGCCAGCAGTTCGACTAGCGGGGGTTACCAGACCCAGTACTTC. Residues: CASSSTSGGYQTQYF.